Below, one T cell receptor beta chain is given with its context. The specificity of this receptor is unknown. No much larger clonotype is one base removed from it; base qualities were not supplied. In total, approximately 700 healthy bone marrow donors made up the cohort. Cohort members were all nominally healthy when sampled, although unrecorded immune exposures were likely present. The donor was CMV seropositive and was included in the group of 250 to 300 seropositive cohort members. Each donor provided a peripheral blood sample, and peripheral blood mononuclear cells were used for TCR beta sequencing. The Qiagen DNeasy Blood Extraction Kit was used to extract genomic DNA from the blood cell samples. Library creation used the immunoSEQ multiplex PCR assay. A mixture of 60 forward primers for TCR Vbeta segments and 13 reverse primers for TCR Jbeta segments was used in the multiplex PCR. The CDR3 region of rearranged TCR beta genes was amplified from genomic DNA with a multiplex PCR assay. On the Illumina HiSeq System, the amplified TCR beta libraries were sequenced as 87-base-pair reads. As for the authors' bioinformatics: Across the 500 to 750 repertoires, a later analysis counted around 80 million unique TCR beta chains, 9 million to 14 million of which were shared by at least two donors. Raw reads were error-corrected and collapsed into unique sequences by a nearest-neighbor algorithm in which closely related sequences were merged to remove PCR and sequencing errors. To assign V, D and J gene segments, CDR3 sequences were aligned to IMGT reference sequences. For a sequence to be retained, a match of at least six nucleotides was required to both a V gene segment and a J gene segment. Rearrangements were called productive when the CDR3 lacked stop codons and stayed in frame with V and J; all others were non-productive. Following IMGT convention, CDR3 was defined as the stretch from the second conserved V-encoded cysteine up to the conserved J-encoded phenylalanine. In an earlier analysis of more than 550 of the donors, sequences lacking an unambiguous match to a single V gene segment were excluded. In an earlier analysis of a few hundred of the donors, a V segment was called functional when productive rearrangements were above 56.7%, and segregating when the standard deviation between donors exceeded 5%. A statistical classification framework was built for diagnosing cytomegalovirus status from the catalog of TCR beta chain sequences. In a later analysis, V and J genes were assigned by comparing TCR nucleotide sequences against IMGT/GENE-DB human TR gene sequences. The TCRdist pipeline was used in a later analysis to assign CDR3 sequences and most-parsimonious VDJ recombination scenarios. In a later analysis, every TCR beta chain was defined by the combination of its CDR3 amino acid sequence and its V-gene family, and reads without a unique V-gene family were dropped. In a later analysis, a few hundred highly shared, low-generation-probability nucleotide sequences were removed to address suspected cross-contamination and a sequencing artifact. In a later analysis, a clonal expansion index was calculated for each public chain from normalized within-repertoire ranks of inferred template counts. In a later analysis, generation probabilities were computed using a VDJ recombination model fitted to out-of-frame rearrangements, and the results were checked against IGoR. In a later analysis, hypergeometric tests were used to score TCR-TCR, TCR-HLA and TCR-CMV co-occurrence, with a repertoire-size bias correction applied to TCR pairs. In a later analysis, false discovery rates were estimated by permuting HLA or CMV assignments 20 times. In a later analysis, co-occurring TCRs were grouped using DBSCAN, and TCRdist sequence similarity was added for clustering within HLA-allele-positive subsets. Repertoires with fewer than 30,000 or more than 120,000 public chains were left out of co-occurrence clustering, as were about 5 repertoires with anomalous nucleotide sharing. TCRdb mirrors the immuneACCESS table, restricted to in-frame sequences. Some clones are absent from its copies; in checked studies, under half trace to an unresolved V gene, and the reason for the others is unknown. The V and J calls and the clone size are those of that table, but D and trimming were determined from the DNA. The sample data list under 50,000 clones, and 66% of these were observed just once. The ten biggest clones cover less than 20% of the sample.

The sample is drawn from a study of cytomegalovirus exposure and HLA in healthy donors (dated by TCRdb to about 2017). Notes on the research overall: In an earlier analysis of fewer than 750 of the donors, around 300 Gb of sequence data and 90 million to 120 million unique TCR beta sequences from 180 million or so T cells were reported. The number of typed donors differed by locus: roughly 620-630 for A, B, C, DRB1 and DQB1; approximately 520 for DQA1; 600 to 610 for DPA1; and about 450 for DPB1. In a later analysis, previously published TCR beta repertoires from 550 to 700 donors were re-analyzed and high-resolution HLA genotyping was added so that TCR occurrence patterns could be studied. The study was designed to test whether signatures of past pathogen exposure could be identified by cataloging public T cell receptors. Across some 400 genotyped donors of the cohort, an average of about 250,000 unique TCR beta nucleotide sequences per donor were sequenced, and roughly a sixth of those sequences were non-productive. The study profiled the T cell repertoires of 550 to 700 subjects by immunosequencing and related them to cytomegalovirus serostatus. Class I and class II HLA loci were covered by the typing at four-digit resolution. Of the roughly 400 genotyped donors, approximately 82% fell in the genetic ancestry cluster associated with self-reported Caucasian donors. In the later analysis, no new phenotypic data were used to find candidate immune exposures; instead, reliance was placed on TCR beta sequences and their occurrence across donors. To predict cytomegalovirus infection status, the study brought together high-throughput TCR immunosequencing, statistical association of individual TCRs with disease status, and machine learning. Besides the first cohort of roughly 700 subjects, a separate validation cohort made up of roughly 130 different subjects was used. An early release covering 500 to 750 HLA-typed donors comprised about 300 gigabases of sequencing data and 85 million to 100 million unique TCR sequences. Alongside the repertoire data, information on donor age, sex, ethnicity and CMV serostatus was compiled. All discovery cohort repertoires had been generated on a single sequencing platform. A handful of DR-DQ haplotypes were handled as single units for association and clustering because linkage in the cohort was strong. In an earlier analysis of 500 to 650 of the donors, high-throughput TCR beta sequencing was used to judge whether each TCR beta V gene segment behaved as functional or pseudogenic. A later genetic analysis took genome-wide SNP genotypes for about three fifths of the roughly 670 donors and used that subset as a discovery cohort. General study outcomes and caveats: In this cohort, only TCR beta chains were sequenced, and detectable features were limited by the absence of alpha or paired-chain data. A cluster of highly shared sequence variants was judged likely to be a technical artifact of the sequencing pipeline. A further reported finding was that TCR beta sequences accurately predicted the HLA-A and HLA-B alleles for most subjects in the first cohort. A later genetic analysis reported fewer N-insertions in productive TCRs among donors in an Asian-associated ancestry cluster than the roughly 620-donor mean. A later analysis reported that several top co-occurrence clusters appeared linked to parvovirus B19, influenza, CMV and Epstein-Barr virus. In a later analysis, HLA-associated TCR beta chains showed more clonal expansion and lower generation probabilities than non-associated chains that were equally common. The study gave a list of around 170 TCR beta chains associated with cytomegalovirus. A later analysis found that most CMV-associated TCR beta chains appeared HLA-restricted, with HLA associations seemingly driven largely by CMV exposure. Correlated functional status among segregating V segments might reflect linkage disequilibrium, but an unknown experimental factor could not be ruled out. The only immune exposure information available for the cohort was CMV serostatus. Because counts were too low, around 17 rarely observed V segments, including chromosome 9 orphons, were left out of the earlier analysis of several hundred of the donors. The authors suggested that the approach could potentially be extended to other disease states and immunological phenotypes. Presence/absence analyses assumed roughly uniform sequencing depth across donors, an assumption that may not hold. When HLA alleles, especially DR and DQ, strongly co-occurred, attributing TCR associations to individual alleles was difficult. Three of the identified cytomegalovirus-associated TCR beta chains were confirmed in vitro to be specific for cytomegalovirus antigens. Because HLA typing was missing for some donors at each locus, association tests included only the typed subset. In a later analysis, the rate of TCR association differed among HLA loci, with DRB1 alleles having the most associated TCRs and HLA-C alleles having the fewest. In an earlier analysis of approximately 590 of the donors, most TCR beta V segments appeared in productive rearrangements about 90% or about 30% of the time, broadly matching IMGT annotations. Some IMGT-functional V segments, including TRBV6-2 and TRBV6-3, could not be told apart with the 87-base-pair reads, so those segments were excluded. Most TCR sequences were seen in very few donors, while some public TCRs were found in many individuals. The classifier was reported to diagnose cytomegalovirus status with high specificity and sensitivity in both the original and validation cohorts. Specific HLA alleles were associated with some 15,000 TCR beta sequences at a false discovery rate of 0.05 in a later analysis. A later genetic analysis associated a missense DCLRE1C variant with V-gene and J-gene trimming of TCR beta chains, and an independent cohort replicated the association.

V trim: 4 bases; J trim: 4 bases; unmatched bases: 9. Reading from cysteine to phenylalanine, the CDR3 counts 16 amino acids. Only the CDR3 region is kept as DNA, spanning 48 bases read in frame from base 1. For CDR1 and CDR2, the germline V gene (reference sequence) lists SEHNR and FQNEAQ. Sequences were obtained from PBMCs. The TCR comes from a man aged 50-60 years in good health and CMV-seropositive. The chain couples TRBV7-9 to TRBJ2-7; 11 bases in the junction line up with TRBD2. For the CDR3, the sequence is CASSSLLAGAPYEQYF. The sequenced DNA is TGTGCCAGCAGCTCCTTACTAGCGGGGGCCCCTTACGAGCAGTACTTC.